The 22 T cell receptor beta chains below were found in one sample sequenced in a study of OX40 agonist ivuxolimab in advanced cancers. TCRdb keeps only in-frame clones here, not all; method: immunoSEQ multiplex PCR. The sample shows about 76,000 clones, approximately 91% of them seen only once. The sample consisted of CD4+ or CD8+ T cells sorted from blood, taken in a trial of the OX40 agonist ivuxolimab. All receptors come from an adult with an advanced solid tumor such as melanoma, head and neck, liver or kidney cancer.

The CDR3 bases are TGTGCCAGCAGTTTAATTCGACCCGGGGAGCTGTTTTTT. Its protein product is CASSLIRPGELFF. This chain connects TRBV28 to TRBJ2-2; D not certain. CDR3 size: 13 residues. The V gene's germline CDR1 is MDHEN and CDR2 SYDVKM. V was trimmed by 2 bases and J by 6 bases, leaving 7 bases between them.

The gene calls are TRBV9 and TRBJ2-1; 13 bases are a match to TRBD2. Losses at the gene ends were 1 base for V and 4 bases for J; bases not matched to a gene: 5. CDR3 length: 17 residues. CDR1 is SGDLS and CDR2 is YYNGEE in the germline V gene. CDR3 protein: CASSVTLGLAGYNEQFF. In nucleotides, the CDR3 is TGTGCCAGCAGCGTAACCCTGGGACTAGCGGGATACAATGAGCAGTTCTTC.

The J gene is TRBJ2-1, the V gene TRBV7-9; 9 bases align to TRBD1. CDR1 is SEHNR and CDR2 is FQNEAQ in the germline V gene (reference sequence). V shed 4 bases, J shed 1 base, and the junction held 2 bases outside the gene matches. The CDR3 spans 15 residues. CDR3 loop: CASSWGQGSYNEQFF. The CDR3 region has the DNA TGTGCCAGCAGCTGGGGACAGGGATCCTACAATGAGCAGTTCTTC.

This chain's CDR3 is CASSLPVGTALTYEQYF. CDR3 sequence (DNA): TGTGCCAGCAGCTTACCGGTTGGGACAGCCTTAACCTACGAGCAGTACTTC. This sequence joins TRBV7-9 and TRBJ2-7; 7 nucleotides line up with TRBD1. Germline V lookup: CDR1 SEHNR, CDR2 FQNEAQ (reference sequence). This CDR3 comprises 17 residues. The junction had 12 bases not matched to a gene; V was cut back by 2 bases and J by 2 bases.

The chain combines TRBV5-6 with TRBJ2-7, with TRBD1 identical over 7 bases. V was pared by 4 bases and J by 0 bases, with 7 bases of the junction left unmatched. Germline V gives CDR1 SGHDT, CDR2 YYEEEE. CDR3 length equals 15 residues. In DNA form, the CDR3 reads TGTGCCAGCAGCGTACCCCGACAGGGCTCCTACGAGCAGTACTTC. It yields the protein CASSVPRQGSYEQYF.

Comments on this clone: Other DNA sequences within the sample encode an identical CDR3. The V and J genes are TRBV7-9 and TRBJ1-2; D perhaps matches TRBD1 (6 bases). V was trimmed by 1 base and J by 1 base, leaving 7 bases between them. CDR3 length: 14 amino acids. CDR1 and CDR2 from the germline V gene are SEHNR and FQNEAQ (reference sequence). CDR3 bases: TGTGCCAGCAGCTTAGGCAGGGGTAACTATGGCTACACCTTC. Residues: CASSLGRGNYGYTF. Complete variable domain (other parts from reference TRBV7-9 and TRBJ1-2): DTGVSQNPRHKITKRGQNVTFRCDPISEHNRLYWYRQTLGQGPEFLTYFQNEAQLEKSRLLSDRFSAERPKGSFSTLEIQRTEQGDSAMYLCASSLGRGNYGYTFGSGTRLTVV.

The rearrangement links TRBV19 to TRBJ2-5; D is possibly TRBD1 or TRBD2 (5 bases each). Per germline, CDR1 LNHDA and CDR2 SQIVND (reference sequence). Trimming stripped 3 bases from V and 0 bases from J, with 11 bases between. This CDR3 spans 15 amino acids. CDR3 sequence: CASSISGTHQETQYF. CDR3 coding DNA: TGTGCCAGTAGTATCTCCGGGACGCACCAAGAGACCCAGTACTTC. The variable domain in full, completed from reference TRBV19 and TRBJ2-5, reads DGGITQSPKYLFRKEGQNVTLSCEQNLNHDAMYWYRQDPGQGLRLIYYSQIVNDFQKGDIAEGYSVSREKKESFPLTVTSAQKNPTAFYLCASSISGTHQETQYFGPGTRLLVL.

This rearrangement joins TRBV6-6 to TRBJ2-3; TRBD2 is a possible D gene (6 bases). The V gene lost 2 bases and the J gene lost 2 bases, with 14 bases spanning the gap. Germline assignment: CDR1 MNHNY and CDR2 SVGAGI (reference sequence). CDR3 length: 16 residues. In DNA form, the CDR3 reads TGTGCCAGCAGTTACCTCTCTAGCGCGATCACAGATACGCAGTATTTT. It codes for CASSYLSSAITDTQYF.

The gene calls are TRBV19 and TRBJ2-7, with 9 nucleotides matching TRBD1. The CDR3 totals 14 residues. V was clipped by 7 bases and J by 5 bases; unmatched bases: 9. Germline CDR1 LNHDA, CDR2 SQIVND (reference sequence). CDR3 in DNA: TGTGCCAGTACAATCGGGACAGGGACCCACGAGCAGTACTTC. Protein: CASTIGTGTHEQYF.

The chain uses TRBV7-9 and TRBJ2-3; TRBD2 agrees at 16 bases. The CDR3 consists of 18 residues. J lost 2 bases, V lost 7 bases, and 9 bases had no gene match. CDR1 SEHNR and CDR2 FQNEAQ come from the germline V gene (reference sequence). CDR3 DNA sequence: TGTGCCAGCATGATCGGGACTAGCGGGAGGGTCCCCACAGATACGCAGTATTTT. It yields the protein CASMIGTSGRVPTDTQYF.

The chain couples TRBV6-6 to TRBJ1-2, with a tentative D call TRBD1 (5 bases). Germline V gene sequence: CDR1 MNHNY, CDR2 SVGAGI (reference sequence). The CDR3 has 12 amino acids. Trimming removed 2 bases from V and 8 bases from J, with 9 bases in between. The CDR3 protein is CASSYKGLGYTF. In DNA, the CDR3 is TGTGCCAGCAGTTACAAGGGACTGGGCTACACCTTC.

As DNA, the CDR3 is TGTGCCTGGAGTGTTGGGATCCTCGGGGATGAGCAGTTCTTC. As protein: CAWSVGILGDEQFF. The rearrangement joins TRBV30 to TRBJ2-1, with D tentatively TRBD2 (5 bases). The CDR3 runs 14 residues. Per the germline V gene, CDR1 is GTSNPN and CDR2 is SVGIG (reference sequence). Trimming removed 0 bases at V and 8 bases at J, with 14 bases between.

This clone has only one observation. The J gene is TRBJ1-5, the V gene TRBV23-1; the D is unclear. TRBV23-1 is classed as an ORF, of uncertain function. Trimming removed 6 bases at V and 2 bases at J, with 20 bases between. This CDR3 is 17 amino acids long. This chain's CDR3 is CASSQAVVDSGNQPQHF. DNA for the CDR3: TGCGCCAGCAGCCAAGCGGTGGTGGATTCGGGCAATCAGCCCCAGCATTTT.

The rearrangement uses TRBV4-1 and TRBJ1-1; 12 bases line up with TRBD1. This CDR3 is built from 17 residues. Trimming removed 4 bases from V and 0 bases from J; junction bases left unmatched: 6. The germline V gene has CDR1 MGHRA and CDR2 YSYEKL. CDR3 sequence: CASSRSRDRGLNTEAFF. As DNA, the CDR3 is TGCGCCAGCAGCCGGTCCCGGGACAGGGGGCTGAACACTGAAGCTTTCTTT.

The sample holds a few counts of this clone. The genes are TRBV29-1 and TRBJ2-6, with D perhaps matching TRBD2 (6 bases). The CDR3 loop spans 17 amino acids. Germline-derived CDR1 and CDR2 are SQVTM and ANQGSEA. The V and J ends lost 6 bases and 0 bases respectively, with 18 bases between them. As DNA, the CDR3 is TGCAGCGTGGGGGGTTGGGACTCGGTCTCTGGGGCCAACGTCCTGACTTTC. It encodes CSVGGWDSVSGANVLTF.

V gene TRBV15 combines with J gene TRBJ1-5; 9 bases match TRBD1. CDR1 LNHNV and CDR2 YYDKDF come from the germline V gene (reference sequence). The V gene end was trimmed by 4 bases and the J gene end by 6 bases; junction bases not matched to a gene: 7. The CDR3 spans 15 residues. The CDR3 nucleotides read TGTGCCACCAGCACCAGGACAGGGGACATTCAGCCCCAGCATTTT. Its translation is CATSTRTGDIQPQHF. Variable domain in full (rest from reference TRBV15 and TRBJ1-5): DAMVIQNPRYQVTQFGKPVTLSCSQTLNHNVMYWYQQKSSQAPKLLFHYYDKDFNNEADTPDNFQSRRPNTSFCFLDIRSPGLGDTAMYLCATSTRTGDIQPQHFGDGTRLSIL.

V is TRBV5-1 and J is TRBJ2-1, with 14 bases aligning to TRBD2. The CDR3 has 15 amino acids. Germline V gives CDR1 SGHRS, CDR2 YFSETQ. V lost 3 bases and J lost 7; bases outside the gene matches: 3. The CDR3 bases are TGCGCCAGCAGCTGGGGACTAGCGGGAGCTAATGAGCAGTTCTTC. Translating gives CASSWGLAGANEQFF.

The chain carries TRBV9 and TRBJ2-7; 8 nucleotides align to TRBD2. With V trimmed by 3 bases and J by 4 bases, 6 bases remained unmatched. Looked up from germline, CDR1 is SGDLS and CDR2 is YYNGEE. The CDR3 sequence is 14 residues long. The CDR3 protein is CASSARLASYEQYF. CDR3 coding DNA: TGTGCCAGCAGCGCAAGACTAGCGTCGTACGAGCAGTACTTC.

The rearrangement uses TRBV6-4 and TRBJ2-3, with 16 positions matching TRBD2. Unmatched junction bases numbered 6, after V lost 0 bases and J lost 3 bases. This CDR3 contains 19 residues. Germline V lookup: CDR1 MRHNA, CDR2 SNTAGT. CDR3 nucleotide sequence: TGTGCCAGCAGTGACTCGGGACTAGCGGGAGGGCCGGGTACAGATACGCAGTATTTT. Its translation: CASSDSGLAGGPGTDTQYF.

V usage is TRBV7-3 and J usage is TRBJ2-7; D call uncertain. V was clipped by 1 base and J by 3 bases, with 7 bases between them. Germline CDR1 reads SGHTA; CDR2 reads FQGTGA. This CDR3 is built from 13 residues. This CDR3 reads CASSLSPNYEQYF. DNA for the CDR3: TGTGCCAGCAGCTTAAGCCCGAACTACGAGCAGTACTTC.

The V and J genes are TRBV5-4 and TRBJ2-5; 10 positions match TRBD2. The J call is doubtful: the DNA matches TRBJ2-7 better. This CDR3 has 16 amino acids. Germline CDR1 reads SGHNT; CDR2 reads YYREEE (reference sequence). The CDR3 region is CASSLGAGGPKDEQYF. The CDR3 DNA follows: TGTGCCAGCAGCTTGGGAGCGGGAGGGCCGAAAGACGAGCAGTACTTC.

The chain recombines TRBV5-1 with TRBJ1-1; 8 nucleotides line up with TRBD1. Germline values: CDR1 SGHRS, CDR2 YFSETQ. The CDR3 spans 14 residues. With V trimmed by 2 bases and J by 5 bases, 5 bases remained unmatched. The CDR3 nucleotides read TGCGCCAGCAGCTTCAGGGGGCCGGATACTGAAGCTTTCTTT. This codes for CASSFRGPDTEAFF. The variable domain in full, with the rest retrieved from reference TRBV5-1 and TRBJ1-1, is KAGVTQTPRYLIKTRGQQVTLSCSPISGHRSVSWYQQTPGQGLQFLFEYFSETQRNKGNFPGRFSGRQFSNSRSEMNVSTLELGDSALYLCASSFRGPDTEAFFGQGTRLTVV.